This T cell receptor (beta chain) derives from a study of OX40 agonist ivuxolimab in advanced cancers. V lost 2 bases, J lost 3 bases, and 3 bases stayed unmatched. Germline-derived CDR1 and CDR2 are SGHAT and FQNNGV. The length of the CDR3 is 15 residues. TCRdb keeps only in-frame clones here, not all; method: immunoSEQ multiplex PCR. The sample carries approximately 84,000 clones, approximately 89% recorded once. Study conclusions and caveats: CD4+ and CD8+ blood T cells expanded clonally by week 6 at 0.1 to 3.0 mg/kg. Low normalized clonal expansion also occurred in some nonresponding patients.

As concerns this clone: The target antigen is unknown.

This chain connects TRBV11-2 to TRBJ2-1, with TRBD1 matching over 8 bases. This sequence was found in an adult with an advanced solid tumor such as melanoma, head and neck, liver or kidney cancer. The sample was CD4+ or CD8+ T cells sorted from blood, taken in a trial of the OX40 agonist ivuxolimab. In DNA form, the CDR3 reads TGTGCCAGCAGCTTAAGGGACAGGCTCTACAATGAGCAGTTCTTC. It translates to CASSLRDRLYNEQFF.